A selection of T cell receptor beta chains follows, all from one sample in a study of cytomegalovirus exposure and HLA in healthy donors. Clones were sequenced by immunoSEQ multiplex PCR, and TCRdb holds only the in-frame ones, with some missing. The sample comprises approximately 110,000 clones, 80% to 85% of which are singletons, and around 2.2% rests with the top ten. Sequencing was carried out using PBMCs. Receptors originate from a woman younger than 45 in good health and CMV-seronegative. CDR3s include the opening cysteine and the closing phenylalanine or tryptophan. D genes are given only for firm matches. Not every row has a clone size; where given, it reads once, few, many or a size class.

d_call	clone_size	v_call	j_call	cdr3_aa	cdr3_nt
NA	NA	TRBV4-2	TRBJ2-5	CASSQGLRYTETQYF	TGTGCCAGCAGCCAAGGATTGAGGTACACAGAGACCCAGTACTTC
NA	NA	TRBV6-6	TRBJ2-5	CASTGLAKQETQYF	TGTGCCAGCACCGGTCTAGCGAAACAAGAGACCCAGTACTTC
TRBD1	NA	TRBV9	TRBJ1-4	CASSADGTGGRQLFF	TGTGCCAGCAGCGCAGACGGGACAGGGGGGCGTCAGCTGTTTTTT
TRBD1	NA	TRBV7-9	TRBJ2-7	CASSPTNRGETDEQYF	TGTGCCAGCAGCCCCACGAACAGGGGGGAGACAGACGAGCAGTACTTC
TRBD2	NA	TRBV7-9	TRBJ2-3	CSSSLATGLAGTDTQYF	TGTTCCAGCAGCTTAGCCACGGGACTAGCAGGCACAGATACGCAGTATTTT
NA	NA	TRBV7-9	TRBJ1-1	CASSFSTSGLGF	TGTGCCAGCAGCTTTTCAACTAGCGGTCTGGGGTTT
NA	NA	TRBV4-1	TRBJ2-3	CASSQTVRTDTQYF	TGCGCCAGCAGCCAAACGGTTCGCACAGATACGCAGTATTTT
TRBD2	NA	TRBV5-1	TRBJ2-1	CASSASGWVEQFF	TGCGCCAGCAGCGCTAGCGGGTGGGTTGAGCAGTTCTTC
NA	few	TRBV19	TRBJ2-1	CASTRAVLSYNEQFF	TGTGCCAGTACCAGAGCGGTCCTCTCCTACAATGAGCAGTTCTTC
NA	few	TRBV7-3	TRBJ2-7	CASSLAPAPSYEQYF	TGTGCCAGCAGCTTGGCACCAGCGCCCTCCTACGAGCAGTACTTC
TRBD1	NA	TRBV25-1	TRBJ1-3	CASSEFGRGSGNTIYF	TGTGCCAGCAGTGAATTCGGCAGGGGGTCTGGAAACACCATATATTTT
NA	NA	TRBV10-3	TRBJ2-7	CAISEYRETYEQYF	TGTGCCATCAGTGAGTACAGGGAAACCTACGAGCAGTACTTC
NA	NA	TRBV7-9	TRBJ2-5	CASSSVQSFQETQYF	TGTGCCAGCAGCTCGGTACAGAGCTTCCAAGAGACCCAGTACTTC
NA	NA	TRBV10-3	TRBJ2-7	CAISVDSSYEQYF	TGTGCCATCAGTGTGGACAGTTCCTACGAGCAGTACTTC
TRBD1	NA	TRBV19	TRBJ2-7	CASRDRGVYEQYF	TGTGCCAGTAGAGACAGGGGAGTCTACGAGCAGTACTTC
NA	NA	TRBV7-7	TRBJ2-7	CASSRGPTSSYEQYF	TGTGCCAGCAGCCGAGGCCCGACTAGCTCCTACGAGCAGTACTTC
TRBD2	few	TRBV7-2	TRBJ2-1	CASTPRGSGSPYNEQFF	TGTGCCAGCACTCCTAGAGGTAGCGGGAGTCCCTACAATGAGCAGTTCTTC
TRBD1	NA	TRBV4-1	TRBJ2-6	CASSQGAQGARGANVLTF	TGCGCCAGCAGCCAGGGGGCGCAGGGGGCACGAGGGGCCAACGTCCTGACTTTC
TRBD2	NA	TRBV12-5	TRBJ2-5	CASVQGVGAGGETQYF	TGTGCTAGTGTCCAAGGGGTGGGCGCCGGGGGGGAGACCCAGTACTTC
TRBD2	NA	TRBV19	TRBJ2-5	CASSSTGTSGRVGETQYF	TGTGCCAGTAGTAGTACCGGGACTAGCGGGAGAGTCGGGGAGACCCAGTACTTC
NA	NA	TRBV27	TRBJ1-1	CASSYGGSMNTEAFF	TGTGCCAGCAGTTACGGGGGGTCGATGAACACTGAAGCTTTCTTT
TRBD2	few	TRBV7-8	TRBJ2-7	CASSVSGSQSPYEQYF	TGTGCCAGCAGCGTAAGCGGGAGCCAAAGTCCCTACGAGCAGTACTTC
NA	NA	TRBV7-2	TRBJ2-7	CASSLAYHSYEQYF	TGTGCCAGCAGCTTAGCCTACCACTCCTACGAGCAGTACTTC
NA	NA	TRBV7-6	TRBJ1-3	CASSRQAVLSGNTIYF	TGTGCCAGCAGCCGACAGGCCGTACTCTCTGGAAACACCATATATTTT
TRBD1	NA	TRBV28	TRBJ1-1	CASKGTGNDKGYTEAFF	TGTGCCAGCAAAGGGACAGGGAATGACAAGGGGTACACTGAAGCTTTCTTT
NA	NA	TRBV25-1	TRBJ2-7	CASSDPRRHYEQYF	TGTGCCAGCAGTGACCCCCGGCGGCACTACGAGCAGTACTTC
NA	NA	TRBV6-6	TRBJ2-7	CASRTGEGSSYEQYF	TGTGCCAGCAGGACCGGCGAGGGTAGCTCCTACGAGCAGTACTTC
NA	NA	TRBV21-1	TRBJ1-5	CASSNPRENQPQHF	TGTGCCAGCAGCAACCCGCGGGAAAATCAGCCCCAGCATTTT
TRBD2	NA	TRBV4-1	TRBJ2-7	CASSQGRILAGALEQYF	TGCGCCAGCAGCCAAGGACGAATCCTAGCGGGGGCCCTGGAGCAGTACTTC
TRBD1	NA	TRBV6-1	TRBJ2-7	CASRDRGTYEQYF	TGTGCCAGCAGGGACAGGGGCACGTACGAGCAGTACTTC
NA	NA	TRBV6-1	TRBJ1-6	CASSAGPYNSPLHF	TGTGCCAGCTCCGCAGGGCCCTATAATTCACCCCTCCACTTT
TRBD1	NA	TRBV30	TRBJ2-1	CAWTPHRDSEQFF	TGTGCCTGGACCCCCCACAGGGACAGTGAGCAGTTCTTC
TRBD2	NA	TRBV19	TRBJ2-1	CASRLGLAGANEQFF	TGTGCCAGTAGATTGGGACTAGCGGGAGCTAATGAGCAGTTCTTC
TRBD1	NA	TRBV5-1	TRBJ2-6	CASSLEGTGGPGANVLTF	TGCGCCAGCAGCTTGGAAGGGACAGGGGGCCCTGGGGCCAACGTCCTGACTTTC
NA	NA	TRBV7-3	TRBJ1-2	CASSPRLKDSCANYGYTF	TGTGCCAGCAGCCCTCGTCTTAAAGATTCGTGCGCTAACTATGGCTACACCTTC
NA	NA	TRBV6-5	TRBJ1-2	CASRRRETYGYTF	TGTGCCAGCAGGAGGCGGGAGACCTATGGCTACACCTTC
NA	NA	TRBV2	TRBJ1-4	CASRSSVATNEKLFF	TGTGCCAGCAGATCTTCAGTGGCAACTAATGAAAAACTGTTTTTT
TRBD2	NA	TRBV7-3	TRBJ2-1	CASSLTSGRAGHEQFF	TGTGCCAGCAGCTTGACTAGCGGGAGGGCCGGGCATGAGCAGTTCTTC
NA	NA	TRBV9	TRBJ2-1	CASSVWDTHNEQFF	TGTGCCAGCAGCGTATGGGACACTCACAATGAGCAGTTCTTC
NA	NA	TRBV5-5	TRBJ1-5	CASSPTQAYSNQPQHF	TGTGCCAGCAGCCCAACACAGGCTTATAGCAATCAGCCCCAGCATTTT
NA	once	TRBV29-1	TRBJ1-2	CSVESGTIYGYTF	TGCAGCGTTGAATCCGGGACAATCTATGGCTACACCTTC
TRBD1	NA	TRBV28	TRBJ2-7	CASTGTGIWGEGEQYF	TGTGCCAGCACCGGGACAGGGATTTGGGGGGAGGGGGAGCAGTACTTC
TRBD2	NA	TRBV28	TRBJ2-1	CASKTGGPGYNEQFF	TGTGCCAGCAAGACGGGAGGGCCGGGATACAATGAGCAGTTCTTC
NA	NA	TRBV7-9	TRBJ1-4	CASSLGAGNEKLFF	TGTGCCAGCAGCTTAGGGGCAGGAAATGAAAAACTGTTTTTT
NA	NA	TRBV28	TRBJ2-4	CASTRSLVGVKNIQYF	TGTGCCAGCACTCGTAGCCTGGTAGGGGTCAAAAACATTCAGTACTTC
NA	NA	TRBV9	TRBJ2-2	CASSVTGSSTGELFF	TGTGCCAGCAGCGTAACAGGGTCATCCACCGGGGAGCTGTTTTTT
NA	NA	TRBV2	TRBJ2-2	CASKPSRQGGTGELFF	TGTGCCAGCAAGCCCAGTCGACAGGGAGGAACCGGGGAGCTGTTTTTT
TRBD2	NA	TRBV30	TRBJ2-2	CAWSGGSKDGELFF	TGTGCCTGGAGTGGCGGGAGTAAGGACGGGGAGCTGTTTTTT
TRBD2	NA	TRBV4-2	TRBJ2-2	CASSQDRLAGGVGGELFF	TGTGCCAGCAGCCAAGATCGGCTAGCGGGAGGTGTCGGCGGGGAGCTGTTTTTT
NA	once	TRBV19	TRBJ2-1	CASSIVSSYNEQFF	TGTGCCAGTAGTATAGTTAGCTCCTACAATGAGCAGTTCTTC